This T cell receptor (beta chain) was identified during a study of blood T cells in healthy people across ages. General study points: The study found more naive CD4+ cells and higher diversity in long-lived than aged donors. Not knowing donor CMV status may have confounded expanded clonotype changes.

Then a second PCR, running roughly 7 to 11 cycles, was carried out with a sample-barcoded 5' primer and a J-beta primer mix. TCRdb re-called the 5' RACE reads with MiXCR, one entry per CDR3 protein. The table includes around 650,000 distinct CDR3 sequences, over 40% detected once. About this clonotype: As yet, its antigen is unknown.

Germline trimming cut 0 bases from V and 4 bases from J; bases unmatched to any gene: 5. The CDR3 is 15 residues long. CDR1 and CDR2 (germline): DFQATT, SNEGSKA (reference sequence). The study isolated at least 6.5 million PBMCs from each sample. Material: blood. The rearrangement links TRBV20-1 to TRBJ2-7, with 11 bases lining up with TRBD2. The TCR originated in an elderly man in good health. The CDR3 here is CSARDYTSGRYEQYF. CDR3 DNA: TGCAGTGCTAGAGATTACACTAGCGGGAGATACGAGCAGTACTTC.